The clone carrying this T cell receptor beta chain was found once. The antigen remains undetermined. The data derive from a study of PD-1 blockade in classical Hodgkin lymphoma. This table comes from immunoSEQ multiplex PCR, and its TCRdb copy is limited to in-frame clones, with some not included. The table lists approximately 50,000 clones, around 89% of them singletons, with over 5% in the top ten. Germline V gene data show CDR1 as MGHRA and CDR2 as YSYEKL. The V and J ends lost 1 base and 4 bases respectively, with 16 bases between them. CDR3 length equals 16 residues. Findings and caveats of the study: Healthy donors were reported to have higher baseline TCR diversity than newly diagnosed patients. Only CD4+ TCR diversity, not CD8+, had risen significantly by C4D1. Those achieving complete response showed baseline diversity like newly diagnosed patients. The origin of the repertoire differences remains undefined, with disease activity or prior therapy as possible causes.

Every single patient, without exception, relapsed after autologous stem cell transplantation, and brentuximab vedotin exposure varied. The clonotype comes from a human donor with classical Hodgkin lymphoma. Material: peripheral blood mononuclear cells (PBMCs), obtained before the second cycle of nivolumab. This rearrangement joins TRBV4-1 to TRBJ2-5, with D possibly being TRBD1 (6 bases). CDR3 nucleotides: TGCGCCAGCAGCCAAGGAGACAGTAGCAGGGGAGAGACCCAGTACTTC. Residues: CASSQGDSSRGETQYF.